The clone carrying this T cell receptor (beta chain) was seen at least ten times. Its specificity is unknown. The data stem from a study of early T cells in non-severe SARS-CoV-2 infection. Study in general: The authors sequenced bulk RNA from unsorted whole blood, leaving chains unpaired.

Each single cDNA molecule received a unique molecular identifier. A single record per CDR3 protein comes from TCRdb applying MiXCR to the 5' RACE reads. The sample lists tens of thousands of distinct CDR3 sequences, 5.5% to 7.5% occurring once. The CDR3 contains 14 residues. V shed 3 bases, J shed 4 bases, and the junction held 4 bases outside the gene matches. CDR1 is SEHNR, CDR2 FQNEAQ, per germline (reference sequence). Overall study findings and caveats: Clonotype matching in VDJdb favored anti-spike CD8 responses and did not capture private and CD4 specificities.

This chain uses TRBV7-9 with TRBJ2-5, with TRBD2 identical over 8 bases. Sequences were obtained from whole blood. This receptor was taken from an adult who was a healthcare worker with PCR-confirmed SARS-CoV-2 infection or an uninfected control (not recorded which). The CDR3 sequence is CASSFSGTGETQYF. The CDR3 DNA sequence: TGTGCCAGCAGCTTTAGCGGGACGGGAGAGACCCAGTACTTC.